The clone carrying this T cell receptor (beta chain) occurred many times. Its antigen is not known. These data belong to a study of molecular identifiers for immune sequencing clone quantification. Background on the study: Four of five RNA aliquots from roughly 21,000 or 96,000 naive CD8 T cells were sequenced.

Study conclusions and caveats: Amid approximately 1 million naive cells, spiked Jurkat TCR RNA from one cell was reportedly still detectable. More than 97% of effector molecules, versus under 1% of naive-cell molecules, belonged to clones above 20 RNA copies.

The CDR3 consists of 12 residues. Germline CDR1 reads SEHNR; CDR2 reads FQNEAQ (reference sequence). V was clipped by 4 bases and J by 4 bases, with 7 bases between them. TCRdb analysed the PCR reads with MiXCR anew, one entry per CDR3 protein. This table has about 510,000 distinct CDR3 sequences, around 23% appearing once. V and J are TRBV7-9 and TRBJ1-1; D remains unclear. The sequence came from a human donor in good health. Some libraries in this study had Jurkat cell RNA spiked in. Source material: naive CD8+ T cells from blood, with Jurkat cell RNA spiked in. Subset denoted: FACS-sorted CD8+CD4-CCR7+CD45RA+ naive T cells. CDR3 in DNA: TGTGCCAGCAGCTCGCCCAGCACTGAAGCTTTCTTT. It yields the protein CASSSPSTEAFF.